This T cell receptor (beta chain) originates from a study of cytomegalovirus exposure and HLA in healthy donors. V was trimmed by 4 bases and J by 3 bases, leaving 18 bases between them. Germline V gives CDR1 SQVTM, CDR2 ANQGSEA. This CDR3 comprises 15 residues. PCR primers comprised 60 Vbeta and 13 Jbeta primers. Clones were sequenced by immunoSEQ multiplex PCR, and TCRdb holds only the in-frame ones, with some missing. Here the sample spans fewer than 250,000 clones, around 79% being singletons. This TCR came from a woman between 50 and 59 years old in good health and CMV-seronegative. The V and J genes are TRBV29-1 and TRBJ1-1; D is possibly TRBD1 (5 bases). Sequencing was done on a sample of PBMCs. In DNA form, the CDR3 reads TGCAGCGTTGTCGTAGGGGCAGGAGGGTACACTGAAGCTTTCTTT. Its protein is CSVVVGAGGYTEAFF.